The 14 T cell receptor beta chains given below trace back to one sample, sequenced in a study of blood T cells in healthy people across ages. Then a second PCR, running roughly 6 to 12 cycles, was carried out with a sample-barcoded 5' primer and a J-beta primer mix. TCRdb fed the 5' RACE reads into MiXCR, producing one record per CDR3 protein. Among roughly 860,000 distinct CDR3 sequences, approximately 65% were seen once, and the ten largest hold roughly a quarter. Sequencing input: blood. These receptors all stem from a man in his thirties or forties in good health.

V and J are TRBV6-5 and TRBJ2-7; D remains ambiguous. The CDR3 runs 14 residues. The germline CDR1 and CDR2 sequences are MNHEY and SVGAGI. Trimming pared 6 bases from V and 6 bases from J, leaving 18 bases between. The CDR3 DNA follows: TGTGCCAGCAGCCTAACAGTCCGTACCTCCGAGCAGTACTTC. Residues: CASSLTVRTSEQYF.

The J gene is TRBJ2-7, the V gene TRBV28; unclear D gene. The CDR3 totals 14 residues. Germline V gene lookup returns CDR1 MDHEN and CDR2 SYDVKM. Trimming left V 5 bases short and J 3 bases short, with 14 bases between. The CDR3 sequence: CASSLQLGVYEQYF. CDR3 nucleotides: TGTGCCAGCAGTCTTCAGCTTGGGGTCTACGAGCAGTACTTC.

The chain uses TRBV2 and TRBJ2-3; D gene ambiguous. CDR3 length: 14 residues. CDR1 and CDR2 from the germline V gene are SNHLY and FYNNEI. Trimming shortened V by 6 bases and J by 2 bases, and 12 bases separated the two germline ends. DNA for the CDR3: TGTGCCAGCAGAAGCGAATGGTCCACAGATACGCAGTATTTT. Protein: CASRSEWSTDTQYF.

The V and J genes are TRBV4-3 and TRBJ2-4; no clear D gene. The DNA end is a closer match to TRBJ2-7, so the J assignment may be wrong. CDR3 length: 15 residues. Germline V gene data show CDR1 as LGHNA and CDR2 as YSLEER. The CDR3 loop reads CASSQDAQSTYEQYF. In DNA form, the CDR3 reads TGCGCCAGCAGCCAAGATGCCCAGTCCACCTACGAGCAGTACTTC.

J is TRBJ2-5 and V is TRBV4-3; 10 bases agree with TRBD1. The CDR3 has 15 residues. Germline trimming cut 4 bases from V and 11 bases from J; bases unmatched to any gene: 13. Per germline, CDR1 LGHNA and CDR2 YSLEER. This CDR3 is CASSRDRGQVGEQYF. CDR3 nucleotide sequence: TGCGCCAGCAGCCGTGACAGGGGGCAAGTGGGGGAGCAGTACTTC.

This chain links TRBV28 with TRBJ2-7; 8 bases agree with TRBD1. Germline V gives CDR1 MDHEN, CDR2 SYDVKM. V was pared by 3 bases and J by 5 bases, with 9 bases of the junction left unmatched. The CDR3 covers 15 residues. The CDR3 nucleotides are TGTGCCAGCAGTTTTCGACAGGGGTCGCGGAACGAGCAGTACTTC. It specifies CASSFRQGSRNEQYF.

CDR3: CASSLGNSPSTDTQYF. The CDR3, as DNA: TGTGCCAGCAGTTTAGGGAACAGTCCTAGCACAGATACGCAGTATTTT. This rearrangement joins TRBV28 to TRBJ2-3; D gene ambiguous. V was trimmed by 2 bases and J by 0 bases, leaving 12 bases between them. This CDR3 has 16 residues. Germline assignment: CDR1 MDHEN and CDR2 SYDVKM.

CDR3 region: CASSEALGLADEQFF. CDR3 sequence (DNA): TGTGCCAGCAGTGAAGCCCTGGGACTAGCGGACGAGCAGTTCTTC. This chain connects TRBV2 to TRBJ2-1; 11 bases line up with TRBD2. J gave up 10 bases and V 0 bases, and 5 bases lay outside the gene matches. The CDR3 runs 15 residues. The germline V gene encodes CDR1 SNHLY and CDR2 FYNNEI.

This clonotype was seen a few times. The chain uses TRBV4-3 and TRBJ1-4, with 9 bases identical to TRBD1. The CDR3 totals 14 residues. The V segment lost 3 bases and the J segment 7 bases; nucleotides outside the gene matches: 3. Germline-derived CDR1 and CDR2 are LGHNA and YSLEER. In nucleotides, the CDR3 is TGCGCCAGCAGCCACGGGACAGGGACTGAAAAACTGTTTTTT. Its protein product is CASSHGTGTEKLFF.

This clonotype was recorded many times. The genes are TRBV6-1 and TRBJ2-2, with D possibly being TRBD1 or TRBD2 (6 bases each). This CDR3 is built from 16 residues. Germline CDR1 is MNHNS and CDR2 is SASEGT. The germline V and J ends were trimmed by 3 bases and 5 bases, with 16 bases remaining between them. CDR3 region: CASSDGGRYLTGELFF. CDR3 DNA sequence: TGTGCCAGCAGTGACGGGGGCCGGTATCTGACCGGGGAGCTGTTTTTT.

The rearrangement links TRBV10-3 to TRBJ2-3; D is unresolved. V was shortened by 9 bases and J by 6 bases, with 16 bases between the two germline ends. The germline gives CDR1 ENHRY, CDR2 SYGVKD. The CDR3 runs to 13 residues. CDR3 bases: TGTGCCATGAGTACCGGGTACGGTGATACGCAGTATTTT. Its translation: CAMSTGYGDTQYF.

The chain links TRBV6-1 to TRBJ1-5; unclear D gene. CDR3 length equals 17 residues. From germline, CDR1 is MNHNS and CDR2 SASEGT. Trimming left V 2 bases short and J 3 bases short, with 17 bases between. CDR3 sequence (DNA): TGTGCCAGCAGTGAACCGAGAACCTACAGTTTCAATCAGCCCCAGCATTTT. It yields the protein CASSEPRTYSFNQPQHF.

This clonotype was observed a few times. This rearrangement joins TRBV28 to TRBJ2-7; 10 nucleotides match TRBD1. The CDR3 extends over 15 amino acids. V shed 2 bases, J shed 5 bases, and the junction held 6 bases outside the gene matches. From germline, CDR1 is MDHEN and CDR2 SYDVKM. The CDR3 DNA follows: TGTGCCAGCAGTTTAACGACAGGGGGCTACGACGAGCAGTACTTC. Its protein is CASSLTTGGYDEQYF. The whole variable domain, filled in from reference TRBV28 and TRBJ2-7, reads DVKVTQSSRYLVKRTGEKVFLECVQDMDHENMFWYRQDPGLGLRLIYFSYDVKMKEKGDIPEGYSVSREKKERFSLILESASTNQTSMYLCASSLTTGGYDEQYFGPGTRLTVT.

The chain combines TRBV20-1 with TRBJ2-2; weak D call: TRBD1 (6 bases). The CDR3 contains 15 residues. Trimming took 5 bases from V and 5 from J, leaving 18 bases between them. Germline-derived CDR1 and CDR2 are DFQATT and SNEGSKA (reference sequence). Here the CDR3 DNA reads TGCAGTGCTGCAGGGGAAATAGGGACAACCGGGGAGCTGTTTTTT. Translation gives CSAAGEIGTTGELFF.